The rows below give T cell receptor beta chains drawn from one sample of a study of cytomegalovirus exposure and HLA in healthy donors. The method was immunoSEQ multiplex PCR; TCRdb's version includes in-frame clones alone and lacks a portion of them. The sample holds some 190,000 clones, roughly 85% seen once. Specimen: PBMCs. The receptors were sampled from a boy between 2 and 15 years old in good health and CMV-seronegative. Both conserved end residues are part of each CDR3. The order of the fields is J gene, V gene, clone size, CDR3 length, D gene, CDR3 protein, CDR3 DNA. A D gene is named only where the DNA matches it firmly. Only some rows state a clone size, as once, few, many or a class for expanded clones.

J gene: TRBJ2-1
V gene: TRBV28
clone size: NA
CDR3 length: 14
D gene: TRBD2
CDR3 protein: CASWGLAVYDEQFF
CDR3 DNA: TGTGCCAGCTGGGGACTAGCGGTCTACGATGAGCAGTTCTTC

J gene: TRBJ1-4
V gene: TRBV19
clone size: NA
CDR3 length: 15
D gene: NA
CDR3 protein: CASSIARRTNEKLFF
CDR3 DNA: TGTGCCAGTAGTATCGCTAGAAGGACTAATGAAAAACTGTTTTTT

J gene: TRBJ2-1
V gene: TRBV5-1
clone size: once
CDR3 length: 15
D gene: TRBD1
CDR3 protein: CASSLLGTGYNEQFF
CDR3 DNA: TGCGCCAGCAGCCTACTAGGGACAGGTTACAATGAGCAGTTCTTC

J gene: TRBJ1-1
V gene: TRBV7-9
clone size: NA
CDR3 length: 15
D gene: NA
CDR3 protein: CASSTLRDINTEAFF
CDR3 DNA: TGTGCCAGCAGCACCCTCCGGGACATCAACACTGAAGCTTTCTTT

J gene: TRBJ1-2
V gene: TRBV14
clone size: once
CDR3 length: 17
D gene: NA
CDR3 protein: CASSQDGRGRANYGYTF
CDR3 DNA: TGTGCCAGCAGCCAAGATGGGAGGGGGAGAGCTAACTATGGCTACACCTTC

J gene: TRBJ1-2
V gene: TRBV15
clone size: NA
CDR3 length: 14
D gene: NA
CDR3 protein: CATGRGLVYGGYTF
CDR3 DNA: TGTGCCACTGGAAGGGGGTTAGTTTATGGTGGCTACACCTTC

J gene: TRBJ2-7
V gene: TRBV5-1
clone size: few
CDR3 length: 15
D gene: NA
CDR3 protein: CASSYGTGYSYEQYF
CDR3 DNA: TGCGCCAGCAGCTATGGAACAGGCTACTCCTACGAGCAGTACTTC

J gene: TRBJ2-3
V gene: TRBV7-2
clone size: NA
CDR3 length: 15
D gene: NA
CDR3 protein: CASSEYGLGTDTQYF
CDR3 DNA: TGTGCCAGCAGCGAATACGGCCTAGGCACAGATACGCAGTATTTT

J gene: TRBJ2-5
V gene: TRBV28
clone size: NA
CDR3 length: 13
D gene: NA
CDR3 protein: CASSPRLKETQYF
CDR3 DNA: TGTGCCAGCAGTCCGCGACTGAAAGAGACCCAGTACTTC

J gene: TRBJ1-5
V gene: TRBV19
clone size: NA
CDR3 length: 16
D gene: TRBD1
CDR3 protein: CASSQNRGQRNQPQHF
CDR3 DNA: TGTGCCAGTAGCCAAAATAGGGGACAGCGAAATCAGCCCCAGCATTTT

J gene: TRBJ1-2
V gene: TRBV27
clone size: NA
CDR3 length: 15
D gene: NA
CDR3 protein: CASRTRYSGRYGYTF
CDR3 DNA: TGTGCCAGCAGGACTCGTTACAGCGGTCGCTATGGCTACACCTTC

J gene: TRBJ2-5
V gene: TRBV19
clone size: NA
CDR3 length: 14
D gene: TRBD1
CDR3 protein: CASSMYRGQETQYF
CDR3 DNA: TGTGCCAGTAGTATGTACAGGGGCCAAGAGACCCAGTACTTC

J gene: TRBJ2-4
V gene: TRBV6-1
clone size: NA
CDR3 length: 12
D gene: NA
CDR3 protein: CASSDVQNIQYF
CDR3 DNA: TGTGCCAGCAGTGACGTCCAAAACATTCAGTACTTC

J gene: TRBJ2-1
V gene: TRBV5-6
clone size: NA
CDR3 length: 17
D gene: TRBD2
CDR3 protein: CASSLGASGSLNNEQFF
CDR3 DNA: TGTGCCAGCAGCTTGGGAGCTAGCGGGAGTCTGAACAATGAGCAGTTCTTC

J gene: TRBJ1-5
V gene: TRBV19
clone size: NA
CDR3 length: 17
D gene: TRBD1
CDR3 protein: CASSSRRDREVNQPQHF
CDR3 DNA: TGTGCCAGTAGTTCCCGCCGGGACAGGGAAGTCAATCAGCCCCAGCATTTT

J gene: TRBJ2-5
V gene: TRBV5-8
clone size: NA
CDR3 length: 13
D gene: NA
CDR3 protein: CATSPRYQETQYF
CDR3 DNA: TGTGCCACCAGCCCCAGGTACCAAGAGACCCAGTACTTC

J gene: TRBJ2-5
V gene: TRBV6-1
clone size: NA
CDR3 length: 14
D gene: NA
CDR3 protein: CASSVQGWGETQYF
CDR3 DNA: TGTGCCAGCAGTGTACAGGGATGGGGAGAGACCCAGTACTTC